Listed below are T cell receptor beta chains from one sample, sequenced in a study of T cell responses to AZD1222 COVID-19 vaccine. Data came from immunoSEQ multiplex PCR; TCRdb stores just in-frame clones and leaves some out. The sample shows roughly 140,000 clones, 90% to 95% of them seen only once. The source material was peripheral blood, sampled on day 0 of AZD1222 vaccination. These receptor sequences come from an adult in good health. The CDR3 runs from the conserved cysteine through the conserved F or W. Clone sizes are given selectively: once, few, many, or a class where the clone is expanded.

TRBV6-5	TRBJ1-5	-	CASTPPGGMGQHF
TRBV21-1	TRBJ1-2	-	CASRSKEYYGYTF
TRBV25-1	TRBJ1-1	once	CASRDGGSEGWDEAFF
TRBV7-2	TRBJ2-7	once	CASSLSDLGEQYF
TRBV5-1	TRBJ1-3	-	CASSLGAGKHGNTIYF
TRBV2	TRBJ1-1	-	CASSVGQTNTEAFF
TRBV5-1	TRBJ1-1	-	CASSWAEGNTEAFF
TRBV19	TRBJ1-5	-	CASRDRGDQPQHF
TRBV5-4	TRBJ2-7	once	CASSGGAYSRTGSSYEQYF
TRBV3-1/TRBV3-2	TRBJ2-7	once	CASSARSIGIYEQYF
TRBV7-9	TRBJ2-5	-	CASRRTAQETQYF
TRBV7-2	TRBJ2-3	-	CASSNRGSAQYF
TRBV3-1/TRBV3-2	TRBJ2-3	-	CASSPQGVLDTQYF
TRBV7-2	TRBJ2-3	-	CASSLARIDTQYF
TRBV28	TRBJ1-2	once	CASSNPGGVYGYTF
TRBV25-1	TRBJ2-2	-	CASTPLAGGTTGELFF
TRBV7-2	TRBJ2-5	-	CASSLNSGSEETQYF
TRBV14	TRBJ1-1	-	CASSQFGRTEAFF
TRBV11-2	TRBJ1-6	-	CASSLQQSPGNSPLHF
TRBV9	TRBJ1-1	-	CASSGEGTGLEAEAFF
TRBV7-2	TRBJ2-1	few	CASSRPGQGSKNEQFF
TRBV27	TRBJ1-6	-	CASSLLDLNSPLHF
TRBV7-2	TRBJ1-4	-	CASSRRGEREKLFF
TRBV5-4	TRBJ2-3	-	CASSLFRGQSTDTQYF
TRBV21-1	TRBJ1-2	once	CASSPRLSGQATNYGYTF
TRBV2	TRBJ1-5	-	CASRVAGTPYSNQPQHF
TRBV10-1	TRBJ2-3	-	CASGSPGRFTDTQYF
TRBV20-1	TRBJ2-1	once	CSASRGLAGANEQFF
TRBV4-1	TRBJ2-2	once	CASSQDYAANTGELFF
TRBV18	TRBJ1-3	-	CASSPMGQGSGHTIYF
TRBV6-5	TRBJ1-2	-	CASTYRQALNYGYTF
TRBV7-9	TRBJ1-5	-	CASSLKGNNQPQHF
TRBV5-1	TRBJ2-3	-	CASSPRTDPTQYF
TRBV5-1	TRBJ1-1	-	CATKDRGAEAFF
TRBV12-3/TRBV12-4	TRBJ1-5	-	CASSLAQDQPQHF
TRBV6-6	TRBJ1-5	-	CASSSDSSNQPQHF
TRBV5-1	TRBJ2-7	-	CASSLRVPGQRIYEQYF
TRBV9	TRBJ1-1	once	CASSPREGGEAFF
TRBV11-2	TRBJ1-2	-	CASSLVTGGVEGYTF
TRBV6-5	TRBJ1-2	-	CASSYSVQGKGYTF
TRBV9	TRBJ1-6	-	CASSVGGGAANNSPLHF
TRBV18	TRBJ2-7	-	CASSQQGNEQYF
TRBV7-8	TRBJ2-7	-	CASSYSPGYEQYF
TRBV5-1	TRBJ2-7	-	CASSLLGQGSYEQYF
TRBV10-3	TRBJ2-7	-	CAISTTLGRAGSYEQYF
TRBV7-8	TRBJ2-7	once	CASRPGPHYEQYF